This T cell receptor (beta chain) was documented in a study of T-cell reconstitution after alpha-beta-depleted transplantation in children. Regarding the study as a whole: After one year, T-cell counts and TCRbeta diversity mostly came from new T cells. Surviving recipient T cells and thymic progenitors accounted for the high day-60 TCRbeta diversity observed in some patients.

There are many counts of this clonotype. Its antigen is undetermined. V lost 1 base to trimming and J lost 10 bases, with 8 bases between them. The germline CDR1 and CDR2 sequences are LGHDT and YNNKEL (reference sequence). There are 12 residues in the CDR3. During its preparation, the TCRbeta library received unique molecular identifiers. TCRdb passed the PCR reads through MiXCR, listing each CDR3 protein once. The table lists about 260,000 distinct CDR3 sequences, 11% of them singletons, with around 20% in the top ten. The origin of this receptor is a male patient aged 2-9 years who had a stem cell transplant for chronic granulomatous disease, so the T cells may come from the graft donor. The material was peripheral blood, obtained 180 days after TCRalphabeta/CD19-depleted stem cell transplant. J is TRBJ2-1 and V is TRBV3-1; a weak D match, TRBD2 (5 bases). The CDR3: CASSQARGEQFF. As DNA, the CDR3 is TGTGCCAGCAGCCAAGCACGGGGAGAGCAGTTCTTC.